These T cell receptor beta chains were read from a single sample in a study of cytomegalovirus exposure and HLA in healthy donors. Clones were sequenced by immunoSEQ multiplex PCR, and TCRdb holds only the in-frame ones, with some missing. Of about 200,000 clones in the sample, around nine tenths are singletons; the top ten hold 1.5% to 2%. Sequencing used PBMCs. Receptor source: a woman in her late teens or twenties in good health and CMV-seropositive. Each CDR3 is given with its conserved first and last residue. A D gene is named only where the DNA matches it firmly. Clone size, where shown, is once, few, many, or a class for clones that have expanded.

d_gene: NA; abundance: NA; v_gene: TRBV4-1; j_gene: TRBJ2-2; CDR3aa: CASSTGVTGELFF; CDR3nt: TGCGCCAGCTCGACAGGAGTGACCGGGGAGCTGTTTTTT
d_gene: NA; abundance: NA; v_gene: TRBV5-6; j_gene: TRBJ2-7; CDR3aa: CASSFERVLSYEQYF; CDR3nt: TGTGCCAGCAGCTTTGAGCGGGTACTCTCCTACGAGCAGTACTTC
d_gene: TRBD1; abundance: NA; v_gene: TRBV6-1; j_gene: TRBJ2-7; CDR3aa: CASSSTTGGPRQYF; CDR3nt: TGTGCCAGCAGTTCCACGACAGGGGGCCCTCGGCAGTACTTC
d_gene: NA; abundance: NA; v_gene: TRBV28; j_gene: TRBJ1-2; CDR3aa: CASTQKFGYTF; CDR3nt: TGTGCCAGCACCCAGAAGTTTGGCTACACCTTC
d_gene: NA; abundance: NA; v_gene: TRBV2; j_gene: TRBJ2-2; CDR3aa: CASSEEGATGELFF; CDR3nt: TGTGCCAGCAGTGAGGAGGGAGCCACCGGGGAGCTGTTTTTT
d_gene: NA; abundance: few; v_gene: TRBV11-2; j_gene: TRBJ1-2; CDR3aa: CASSLMGSGYTF; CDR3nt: TGTGCCAGCAGCTTAATGGGCTCTGGCTACACCTTC
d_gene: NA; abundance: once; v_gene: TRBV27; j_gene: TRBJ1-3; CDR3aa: CASRQGSAGNTIYF; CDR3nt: TGTGCCAGCAGGCAGGGTTCGGCTGGAAACACCATATATTTT
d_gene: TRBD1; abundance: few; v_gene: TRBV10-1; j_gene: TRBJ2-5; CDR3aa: CASSESTGQETQYF; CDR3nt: TGCGCCAGCAGTGAGTCGACAGGGCAAGAGACCCAGTACTTC
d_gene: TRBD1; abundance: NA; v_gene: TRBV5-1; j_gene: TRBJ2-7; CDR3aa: CASSSFPGQASYEQYF; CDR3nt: TGCGCCAGCAGCTCCTTTCCGGGACAGGCGTCCTACGAGCAGTACTTC
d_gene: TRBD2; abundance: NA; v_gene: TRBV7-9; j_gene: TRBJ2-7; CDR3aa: CASRWASGSYEQYF; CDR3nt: TGTGCCAGCAGGTGGGCTAGCGGTTCCTACGAGCAGTACTTC
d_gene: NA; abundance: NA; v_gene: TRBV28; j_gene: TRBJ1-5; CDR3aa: CASSLFIQPQHF; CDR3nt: TGTGCCAGCAGTTTATTCATCCAGCCCCAGCATTTT
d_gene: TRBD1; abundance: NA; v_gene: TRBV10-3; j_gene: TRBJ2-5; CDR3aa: CAIRQGGETQYF; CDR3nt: TGTGCCATCAGACAGGGGGGAGAGACCCAGTACTTC
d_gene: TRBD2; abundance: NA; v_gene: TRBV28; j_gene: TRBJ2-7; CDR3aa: CASSLSGSSYEQYF; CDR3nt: TGTGCCAGCAGTTTAAGCGGGAGCTCCTACGAGCAGTACTTC
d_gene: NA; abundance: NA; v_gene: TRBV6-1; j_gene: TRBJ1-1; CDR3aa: CASTEKGTEAFF; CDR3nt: TGTGCCAGCACTGAGAAGGGGACTGAAGCTTTCTTT
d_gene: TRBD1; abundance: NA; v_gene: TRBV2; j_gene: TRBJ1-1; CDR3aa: CASSQTGGYTEAFF; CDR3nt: TGTGCCAGCAGCCAGACAGGGGGGTACACTGAAGCTTTCTTT
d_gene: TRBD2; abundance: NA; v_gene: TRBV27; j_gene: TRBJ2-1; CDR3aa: CASSSGTSGNNEQFF; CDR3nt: TGTGCCAGCAGTTCCGGGACTAGCGGCAACAATGAGCAGTTCTTC
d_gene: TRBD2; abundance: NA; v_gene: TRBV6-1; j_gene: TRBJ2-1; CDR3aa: CASTTSGNYNEQFF; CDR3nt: TGTGCCAGCACCACTAGCGGAAATTACAATGAGCAGTTCTTC
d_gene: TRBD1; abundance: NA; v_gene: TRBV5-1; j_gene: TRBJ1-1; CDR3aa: CASSAGTGLAEAFF; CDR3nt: TGCGCCAGCAGCGCCGGGACAGGGTTGGCTGAAGCTTTCTTT
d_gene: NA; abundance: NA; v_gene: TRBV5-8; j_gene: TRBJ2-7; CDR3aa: CASSLGGEMYEQYF; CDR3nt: TGTGCCAGCAGCTTAGGAGGGGAGATGTACGAGCAGTACTTC
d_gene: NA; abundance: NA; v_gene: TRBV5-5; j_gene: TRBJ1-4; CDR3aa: CASSFGPGRLGEKLFF; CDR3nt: TGTGCCAGCAGCTTTGGCCCAGGGCGTCTTGGTGAAAAACTGTTTTTT
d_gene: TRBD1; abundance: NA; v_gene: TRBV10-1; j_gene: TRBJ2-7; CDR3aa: CASSEWRQGLFYEQYF; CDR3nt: TGCGCCAGCAGTGAGTGGAGACAGGGGTTGTTCTACGAGCAGTACTTC
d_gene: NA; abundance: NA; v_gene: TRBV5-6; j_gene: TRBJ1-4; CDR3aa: CASSLVENEKLFF; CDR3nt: TGTGCCAGCAGCTTGGTAGAGAATGAAAAACTGTTTTTT
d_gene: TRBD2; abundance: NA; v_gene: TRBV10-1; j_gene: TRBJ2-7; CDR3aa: CASSTTSGSAYEQYF; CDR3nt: TGCGCCAGCAGTACCACTAGCGGGAGCGCCTACGAGCAGTACTTC
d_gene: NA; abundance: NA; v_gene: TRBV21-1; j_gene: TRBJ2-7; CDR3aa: CALKVGRANSYEQYF; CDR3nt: TGTGCCTTAAAAGTAGGGAGGGCGAATTCCTACGAGCAGTACTTC
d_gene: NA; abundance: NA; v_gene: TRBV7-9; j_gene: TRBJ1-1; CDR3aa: CASSLNRGGYLMNTEAFF; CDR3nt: TGTGCCAGCAGCTTGAATCGGGGGGGGTACCTCATGAACACTGAAGCTTTCTTT
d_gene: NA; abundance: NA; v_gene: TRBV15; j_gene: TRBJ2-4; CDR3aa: CATSRDGAKNIQYF; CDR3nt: TGTGCCACCAGCAGAGACGGAGCCAAAAACATTCAGTACTTC
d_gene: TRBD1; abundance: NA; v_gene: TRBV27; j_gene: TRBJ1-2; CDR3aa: CASRRQGSNYGYTF; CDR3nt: TGTGCCAGCCGCAGACAGGGCAGCAACTATGGCTACACCTTC
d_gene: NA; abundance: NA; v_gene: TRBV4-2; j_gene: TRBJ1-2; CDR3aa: CASSQLRDYGYTF; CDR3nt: TGTGCCAGCAGCCAACTACGGGACTATGGCTACACCTTC
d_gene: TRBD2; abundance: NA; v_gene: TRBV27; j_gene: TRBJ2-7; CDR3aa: CASSLGLAVTYEQYF; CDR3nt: TGTGCCAGCAGTTTAGGTCTAGCGGTAACCTACGAGCAGTACTTC
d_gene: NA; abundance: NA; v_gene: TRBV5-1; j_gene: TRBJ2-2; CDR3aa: CASSWDTNTGELFF; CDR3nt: TGCGCCAGCAGCTGGGACACCAACACCGGGGAGCTGTTTTTT
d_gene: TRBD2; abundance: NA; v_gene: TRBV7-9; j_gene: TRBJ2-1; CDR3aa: CASTSGLAGTTSYNEQFF; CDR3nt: TGTGCCAGCACCTCGGGGCTAGCGGGAACAACCTCCTACAATGAGCAGTTCTTC
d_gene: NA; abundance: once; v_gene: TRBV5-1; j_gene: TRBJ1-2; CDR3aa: CASSLARLQGKQGYTF; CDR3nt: TGCGCCAGCAGCTTGGCAAGATTACAGGGAAAACAAGGCTACACCTTC
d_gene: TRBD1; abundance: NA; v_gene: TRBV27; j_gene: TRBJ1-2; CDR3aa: CASYGLGTGGKDGYTF; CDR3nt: TGTGCCAGTTACGGCCTTGGGACAGGGGGAAAGGATGGCTACACCTTC
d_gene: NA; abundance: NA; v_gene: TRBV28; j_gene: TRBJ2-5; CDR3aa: CASSPPGLGKRQETQYF; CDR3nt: TGTGCCAGCAGTCCGCCGGGACTTGGGAAGAGGCAAGAGACCCAGTACTTC
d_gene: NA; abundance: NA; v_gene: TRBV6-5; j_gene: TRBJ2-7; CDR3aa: CASSMDTLEQYF; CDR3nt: TGTGCCAGCAGCATGGACACCCTCGAGCAATACTTC
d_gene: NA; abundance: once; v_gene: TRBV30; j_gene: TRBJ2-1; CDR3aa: CAWRPPMASRLLNEQFF; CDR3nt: TGTGCCTGGAGACCCCCCATGGCTAGCCGACTACTCAATGAGCAGTTCTTC
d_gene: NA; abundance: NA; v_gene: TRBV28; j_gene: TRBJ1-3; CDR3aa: CASNPFSSGNTIYF; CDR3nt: TGTGCCAGCAATCCCTTTTCGTCTGGAAACACCATATATTTT
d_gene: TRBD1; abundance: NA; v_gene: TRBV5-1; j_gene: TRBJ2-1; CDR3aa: CASSQTRQGGEQFF; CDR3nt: TGCGCCAGCAGCCAGACCCGACAGGGCGGTGAGCAGTTCTTC
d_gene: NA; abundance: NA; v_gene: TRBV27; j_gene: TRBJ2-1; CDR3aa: CASSKRLVPIDEQFF; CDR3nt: TGTGCCAGCAGTAAAAGACTAGTTCCTATTGATGAGCAGTTCTTC
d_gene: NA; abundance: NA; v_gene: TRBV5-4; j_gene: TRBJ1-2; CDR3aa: CASSLDGGGYTF; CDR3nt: TGTGCCAGCAGCTTGGACGGGGGTGGCTACACCTTC